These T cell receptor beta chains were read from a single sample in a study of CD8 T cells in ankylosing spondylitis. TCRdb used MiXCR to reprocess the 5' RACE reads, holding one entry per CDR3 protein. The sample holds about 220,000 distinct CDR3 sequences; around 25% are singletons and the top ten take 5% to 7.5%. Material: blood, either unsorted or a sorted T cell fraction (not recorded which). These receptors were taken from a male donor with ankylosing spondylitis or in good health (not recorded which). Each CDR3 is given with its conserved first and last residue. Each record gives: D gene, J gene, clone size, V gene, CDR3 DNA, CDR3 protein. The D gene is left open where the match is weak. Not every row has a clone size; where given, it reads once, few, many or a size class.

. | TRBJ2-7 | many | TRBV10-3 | TGTGCCATCAGTGAGTCGCCTATCGCAAGCTCCTACGAGCAGTACTTC | CAISESPIASSYEQYF
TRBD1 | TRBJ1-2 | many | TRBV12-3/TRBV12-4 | TGTGCCAGCAGTTCACAGGGGAGGAGTGGCTACACCTTC | CASSSQGRSGYTF
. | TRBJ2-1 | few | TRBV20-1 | TGCAGTGCTAGAGATCAGGGCTACAATGAGCAGTTCTTC | CSARDQGYNEQFF
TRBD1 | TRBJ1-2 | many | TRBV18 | TGTGCCAGCTCACCAACGGGACAGGGGATCTATGGCTACACCTTC | CASSPTGQGIYGYTF
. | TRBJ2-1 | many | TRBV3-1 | TGTGCCAGCAGCTCCGGGACCAGGCCCAATGAGCAGTTCTTC | CASSSGTRPNEQFF
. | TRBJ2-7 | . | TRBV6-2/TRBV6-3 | TGTGCCAGCTTGCGGGACTACGAGCAGTACTTC | CASLRDYEQYF
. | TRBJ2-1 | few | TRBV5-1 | TGCGCCAGCAGACGGAGCGATCCCTACAATGAGCAGTTCTTC | CASRRSDPYNEQFF
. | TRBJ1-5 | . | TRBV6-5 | TGTGCCAGCAGTTACTCAGGTCAAAGCAATCAGCCCCAGCATTTT | CASSYSGQSNQPQHF
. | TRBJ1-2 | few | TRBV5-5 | TGTGCCAGCAGCTTGCCTAGTGGGGGCAGCCCTCCCTATGGCTACACCTTC | CASSLPSGGSPPYGYTF
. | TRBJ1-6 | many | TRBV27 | TGTGCCAGCAGTCCGCAGCCCGGGACAAAGAATTCACCCCTCCACTTT | CASSPQPGTKNSPLHF
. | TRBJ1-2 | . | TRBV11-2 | TGTGCCAGCAGCCGCAGTGCCGCGGACAGCCCCAGCTCCACCTTC | CASSRSAADSPSSTF
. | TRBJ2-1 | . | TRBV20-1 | TGCAGTGCTAGATACGGGAGCTCCTACAATGAGCAGTTCTTC | CSARYGSSYNEQFF
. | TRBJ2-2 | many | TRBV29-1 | TGCAGCGTTGCCGGGAGCACCACCGGGGAGCTGTTTTTT | CSVAGSTTGELFF
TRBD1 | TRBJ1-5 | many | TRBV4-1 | TGCGCCAGCAGCCAAGGGGACAGGCGTAGCAATCAGCCCCAGCATTTT | CASSQGDRRSNQPQHF